This T cell receptor (beta chain) was retrieved from a study of blood T cell repertoires in COVID-19. Looking at the study overall: Sites across the United States, Italy and Spain contributed samples from acute and convalescent COVID-19. T cells, B-cell-depleted T cells, or PBMCs supplied cDNA or gDNA.

In the original workflow: Estimated nucleated cell counts came from reference gene primer amplification. TCRdb's table, derived via immunoSEQ multiplex PCR, lists solely in-frame clones and lacks some. For V, J and clone size, that table is used; D and trimming come from the DNA. This sample has about 140,000 clones, with around 85% found just once. The germline V gene has CDR1 SGHTA and CDR2 FQGTGA. The V end was cut by 9 bases, the J end by 4 bases, with 11 bases between. The CDR3 loop spans 12 amino acids. This TCR was sampled from a human donor in a cohort sampled during active COVID-19. The J gene is TRBJ2-3, the V gene TRBV7-3; D is possibly TRBD2 (7 bases). The specimen sequenced was peripheral blood. CDR3 amino acids: CASSGGSDTQYF. For the CDR3, the DNA is TGTGCCAGTTCGGGGGGCTCAGATACGCAGTATTTT. The full variable domain, rest sourced from reference TRBV7-3 and TRBJ2-3, is GAGVSQTPSNKVTEKGKYVELRCDPISGHTALYWYRQSLGQGPEFLIYFQGTGAADDSGLPNDRFFAVRPEGSVSTLKIQRTERGDSAVYLCASSGGSDTQYFGPGTRLTVL.